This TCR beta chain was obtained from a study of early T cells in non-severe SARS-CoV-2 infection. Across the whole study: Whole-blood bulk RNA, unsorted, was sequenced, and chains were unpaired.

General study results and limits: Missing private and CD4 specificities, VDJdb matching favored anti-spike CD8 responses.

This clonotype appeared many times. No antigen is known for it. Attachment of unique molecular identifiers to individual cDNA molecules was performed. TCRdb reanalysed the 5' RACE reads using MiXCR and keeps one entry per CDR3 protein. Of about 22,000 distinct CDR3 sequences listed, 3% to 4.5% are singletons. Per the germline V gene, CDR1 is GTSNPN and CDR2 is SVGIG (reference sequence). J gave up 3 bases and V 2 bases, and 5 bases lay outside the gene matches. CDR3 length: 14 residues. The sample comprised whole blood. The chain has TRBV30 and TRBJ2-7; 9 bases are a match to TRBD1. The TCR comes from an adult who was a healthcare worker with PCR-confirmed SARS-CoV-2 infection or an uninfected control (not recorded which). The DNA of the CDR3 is TGTGCCTGGAGTACAGGGGGCTCGATCTACGAGCAGTACTTC. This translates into CAWSTGGSIYEQYF.